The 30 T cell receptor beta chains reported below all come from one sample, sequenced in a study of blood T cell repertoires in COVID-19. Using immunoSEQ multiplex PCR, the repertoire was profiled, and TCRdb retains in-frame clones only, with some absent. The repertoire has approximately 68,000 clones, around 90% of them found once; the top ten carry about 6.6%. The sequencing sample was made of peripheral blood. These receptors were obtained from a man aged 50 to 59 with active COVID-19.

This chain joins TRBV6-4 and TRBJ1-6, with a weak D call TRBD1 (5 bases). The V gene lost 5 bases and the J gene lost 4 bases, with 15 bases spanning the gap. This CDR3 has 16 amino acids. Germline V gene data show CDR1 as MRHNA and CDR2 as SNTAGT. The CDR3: CASSPTYRPYNSPLHF. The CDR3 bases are TGTGCCAGCAGTCCTACTTACAGGCCGTATAATTCACCCCTCCACTTT.

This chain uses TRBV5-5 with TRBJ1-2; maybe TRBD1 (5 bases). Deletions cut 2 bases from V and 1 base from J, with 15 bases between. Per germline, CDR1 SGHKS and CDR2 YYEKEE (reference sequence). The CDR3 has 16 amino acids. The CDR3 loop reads CASSLIAGYLNYGYTF. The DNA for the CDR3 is TGTGCCAGCAGCTTAATCGCAGGGTACCTTAACTATGGCTACACCTTC.

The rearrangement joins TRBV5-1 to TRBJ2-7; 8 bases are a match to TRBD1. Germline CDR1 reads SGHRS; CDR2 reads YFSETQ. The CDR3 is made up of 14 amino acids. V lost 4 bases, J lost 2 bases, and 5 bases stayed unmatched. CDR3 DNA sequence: TGCGCCAGCAGCGTACAGGGGGGAGCCTACGAGCAGTACTTC. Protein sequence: CASSVQGGAYEQYF.

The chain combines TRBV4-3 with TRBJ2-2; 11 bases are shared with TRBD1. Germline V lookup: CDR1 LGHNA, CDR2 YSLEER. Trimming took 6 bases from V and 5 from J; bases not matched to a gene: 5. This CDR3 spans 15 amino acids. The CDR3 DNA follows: TGCGCCAGCAGTAACGGACAGGGGGCGACCGGGGAGCTGTTTTTT. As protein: CASSNGQGATGELFF.

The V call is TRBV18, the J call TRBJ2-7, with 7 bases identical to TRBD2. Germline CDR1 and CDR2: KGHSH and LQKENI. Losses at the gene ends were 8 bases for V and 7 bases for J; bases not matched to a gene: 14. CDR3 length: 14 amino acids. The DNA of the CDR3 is TGTGCCAGCAGACGCCTAGCGGAGCTTGGGGAGCAGTACTTC. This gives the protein CASRRLAELGEQYF.

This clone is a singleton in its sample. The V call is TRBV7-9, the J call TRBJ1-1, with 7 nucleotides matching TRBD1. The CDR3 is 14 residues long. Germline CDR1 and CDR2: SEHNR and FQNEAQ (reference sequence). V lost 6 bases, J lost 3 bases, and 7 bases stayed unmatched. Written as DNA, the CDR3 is TGTGCCAGCAGTCCGGACAGGTGGGACACTGAAGCTTTCTTT. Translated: CASSPDRWDTEAFF.

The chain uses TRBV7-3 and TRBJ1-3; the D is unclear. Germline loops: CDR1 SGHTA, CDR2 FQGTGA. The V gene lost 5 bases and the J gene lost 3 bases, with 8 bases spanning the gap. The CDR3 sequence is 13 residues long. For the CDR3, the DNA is TGTGCCAGCAGCCCCTCGAGTGGAAACACCATATATTTT. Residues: CASSPSSGNTIYF.

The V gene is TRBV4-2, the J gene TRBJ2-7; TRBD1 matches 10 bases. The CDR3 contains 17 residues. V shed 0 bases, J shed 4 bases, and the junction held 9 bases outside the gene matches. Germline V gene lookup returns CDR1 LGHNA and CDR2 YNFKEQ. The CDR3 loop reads CASSQEPDRGSGYEQYF. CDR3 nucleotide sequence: TGTGCCAGCAGCCAAGAGCCGGACAGGGGGTCAGGGTACGAGCAGTACTTC.

Written as DNA, the CDR3 is TGTGCCAGCAGTGTGGACAGCGGATACTCTGGGGCCAACGTCCTGACTTTC. This gives the protein CASSVDSGYSGANVLTF. The J gene is TRBJ2-6, the V gene TRBV6-4; the D gene is possibly TRBD1 (6 bases). Germline lookup yields CDR1 MRHNA and CDR2 SNTAGT. CDR3 length equals 17 residues. With 4 bases removed from V and 0 bases from J, the gap between germline ends came to 13 bases.

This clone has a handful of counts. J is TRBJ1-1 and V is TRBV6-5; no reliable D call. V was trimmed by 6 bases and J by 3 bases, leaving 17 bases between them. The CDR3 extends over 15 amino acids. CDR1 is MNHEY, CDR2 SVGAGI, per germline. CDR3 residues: CASRSHGEVHTEAFF. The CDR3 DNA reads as TGTGCCAGCAGATCTCATGGTGAGGTCCACACTGAAGCTTTCTTT.

The CDR3, as DNA: TGCAGCGTTGACGGCTCTGGCGGGGGGTTTTACAATGAGCAGTTCTTC. Translating gives CSVDGSGGGFYNEQFF. The V and J genes are TRBV29-1 and TRBJ2-1, with 8 bases lining up with TRBD2. With 3 bases clipped from V and 4 bases from J, the junction kept 11 bases outside the gene matches. Germline CDR1 reads SQVTM; CDR2 reads ANQGSEA. CDR3 length: 16 residues.

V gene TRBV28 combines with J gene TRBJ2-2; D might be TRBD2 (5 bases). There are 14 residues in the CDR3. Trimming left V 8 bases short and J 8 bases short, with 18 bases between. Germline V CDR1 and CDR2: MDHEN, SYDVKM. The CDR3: CASRPGNLGGELFF. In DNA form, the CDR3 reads TGTGCCAGCCGCCCCGGGAACCTCGGGGGGGAGCTGTTTTTT.

The CDR3 bases are TGCGCCAGCAGCCAAGATGTCGTGAGGGCAACTAATGAAAAACTGTTTTTT. The encoded protein is CASSQDVVRATNEKLFF. The chain carries TRBV4-1 and TRBJ1-4; D unclear. V shed 0 bases and J shed 0 bases, with 11 bases lying between them. The germline CDR1 and CDR2 sequences are MGHRA and YSYEKL. The CDR3 is 17 amino acids.

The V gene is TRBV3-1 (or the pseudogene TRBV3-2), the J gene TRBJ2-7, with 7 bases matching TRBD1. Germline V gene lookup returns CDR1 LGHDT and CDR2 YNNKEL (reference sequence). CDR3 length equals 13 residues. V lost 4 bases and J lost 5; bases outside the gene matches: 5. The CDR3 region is CASSPQQGNEQYF. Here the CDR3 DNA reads TGTGCCAGCAGCCCCCAACAGGGGAACGAGCAGTACTTC.

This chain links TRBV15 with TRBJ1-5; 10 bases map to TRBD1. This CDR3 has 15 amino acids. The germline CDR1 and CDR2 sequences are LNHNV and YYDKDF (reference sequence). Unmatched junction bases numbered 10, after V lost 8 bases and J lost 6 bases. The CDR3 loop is CATARDRGFGQPQHF. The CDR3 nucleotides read TGTGCCACCGCGCGGGACAGGGGCTTTGGTCAGCCCCAGCATTTT.

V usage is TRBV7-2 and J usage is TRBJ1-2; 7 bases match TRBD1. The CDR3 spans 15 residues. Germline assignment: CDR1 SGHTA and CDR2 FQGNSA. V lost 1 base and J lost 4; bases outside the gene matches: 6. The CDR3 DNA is TGTGCCAGCAGCTTAGGACAGGGTACTCTCTATGGCTACACCTTC. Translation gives CASSLGQGTLYGYTF. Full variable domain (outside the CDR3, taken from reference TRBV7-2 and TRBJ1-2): GAGVSQSPSNKVTEKGKDVELRCDPISGHTALYWYRQSLGQGLEFLIYFQGNSAPDKSGLPSDRFSAERTGGSVSTLTIQRTQQEDSAVYLCASSLGQGTLYGYTFGSGTRLTVV.

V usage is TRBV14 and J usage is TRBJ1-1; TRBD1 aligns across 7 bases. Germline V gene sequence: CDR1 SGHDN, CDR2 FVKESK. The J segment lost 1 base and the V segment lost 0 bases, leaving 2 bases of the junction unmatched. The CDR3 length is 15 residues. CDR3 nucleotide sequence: TGTGCCAGCAGCCAAGATTCAGGGGGGAACACTGAAGCTTTCTTT. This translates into CASSQDSGGNTEAFF.

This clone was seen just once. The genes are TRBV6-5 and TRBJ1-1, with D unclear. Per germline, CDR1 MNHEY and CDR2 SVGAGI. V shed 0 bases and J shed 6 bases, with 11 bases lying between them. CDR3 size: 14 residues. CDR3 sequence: CASSYSRGGAEAFF. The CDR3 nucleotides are TGTGCCAGCAGTTACTCGAGAGGCGGTGCTGAAGCTTTCTTT.

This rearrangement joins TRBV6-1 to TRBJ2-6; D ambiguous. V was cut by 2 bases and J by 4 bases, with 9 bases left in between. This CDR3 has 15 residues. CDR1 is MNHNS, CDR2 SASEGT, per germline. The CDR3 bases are TGTGCCAGCAGTGAACCCGCGAGGGGGGCCAACGTCCTGACTTTC. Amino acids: CASSEPARGANVLTF.

CDR3 loop: CASSKGPGHRYEQYF. The CDR3 DNA follows: TGTGCCAGCAGCAAAGGGCCGGGACACCGCTACGAGCAGTACTTC. J is TRBJ2-7 and V is TRBV21-1; TRBD1, as called in the table, went unchecked against the DNA. TRBV21-1 is deemed a pseudogene. The CDR3 covers 15 residues.

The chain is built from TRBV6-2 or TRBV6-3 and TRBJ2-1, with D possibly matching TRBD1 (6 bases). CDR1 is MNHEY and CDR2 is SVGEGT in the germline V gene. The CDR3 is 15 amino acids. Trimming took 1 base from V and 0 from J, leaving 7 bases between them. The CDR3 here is CASSYLGGSYNEQFF. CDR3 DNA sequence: TGTGCCAGCAGTTACTTAGGGGGCTCCTACAATGAGCAGTTCTTC.

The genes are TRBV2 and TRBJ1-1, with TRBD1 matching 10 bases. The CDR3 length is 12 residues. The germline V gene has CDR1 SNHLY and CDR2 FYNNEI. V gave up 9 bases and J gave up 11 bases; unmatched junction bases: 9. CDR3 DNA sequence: TGTGCCAGAGCTTATCCGGGACAGGGGGCTTTCTTT. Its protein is CARAYPGQGAFF.

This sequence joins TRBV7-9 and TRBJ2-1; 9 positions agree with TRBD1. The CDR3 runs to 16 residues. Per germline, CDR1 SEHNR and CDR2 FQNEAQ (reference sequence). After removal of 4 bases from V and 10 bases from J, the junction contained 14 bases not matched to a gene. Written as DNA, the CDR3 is TGTGCCAGCAGCTCCGGGACAGGGACGGGACTGGAGGAGCAGTTCTTC. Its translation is CASSSGTGTGLEEQFF.

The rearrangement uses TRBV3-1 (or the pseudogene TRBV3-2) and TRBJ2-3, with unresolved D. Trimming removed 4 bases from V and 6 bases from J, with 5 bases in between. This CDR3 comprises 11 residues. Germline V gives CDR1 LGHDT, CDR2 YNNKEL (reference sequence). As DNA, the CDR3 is TGTGCCAGCAGCCTATTCGATACGCAGTATTTT. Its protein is CASSLFDTQYF.

The CDR3 DNA follows: TGCAGCGCAGAAGAGGGACAGTTAGGCTCTGGGGCCAACGTCCTGACTTTC. Encoded protein: CSAEEGQLGSGANVLTF. The V and J genes are TRBV29-1 and TRBJ2-6; 7 nucleotides line up with TRBD1. Germline loops: CDR1 SQVTM, CDR2 ANQGSEA. J lost 0 bases, V lost 7 bases, and 12 bases had no gene match. This CDR3 region has 17 residues.

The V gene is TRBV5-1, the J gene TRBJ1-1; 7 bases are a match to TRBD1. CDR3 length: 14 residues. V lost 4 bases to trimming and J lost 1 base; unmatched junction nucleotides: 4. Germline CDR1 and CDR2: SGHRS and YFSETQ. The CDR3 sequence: CASSPGQTNTEAFF. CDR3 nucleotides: TGCGCCAGCAGCCCGGGACAGACGAACACTGAAGCTTTCTTT.

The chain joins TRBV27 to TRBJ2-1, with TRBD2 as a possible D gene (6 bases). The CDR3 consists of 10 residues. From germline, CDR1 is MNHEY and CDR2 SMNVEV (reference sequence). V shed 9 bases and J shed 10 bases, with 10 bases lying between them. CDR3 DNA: TGTGCCAGGGCTAGCGTAGAGCAGTTCTTC. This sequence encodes CARASVEQFF.

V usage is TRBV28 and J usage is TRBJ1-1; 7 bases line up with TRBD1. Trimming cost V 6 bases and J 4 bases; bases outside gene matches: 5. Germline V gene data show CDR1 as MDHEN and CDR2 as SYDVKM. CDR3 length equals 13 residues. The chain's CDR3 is CASSWTGPTEAFF. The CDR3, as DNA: TGTGCCAGCAGCTGGACAGGACCCACTGAAGCTTTCTTT.

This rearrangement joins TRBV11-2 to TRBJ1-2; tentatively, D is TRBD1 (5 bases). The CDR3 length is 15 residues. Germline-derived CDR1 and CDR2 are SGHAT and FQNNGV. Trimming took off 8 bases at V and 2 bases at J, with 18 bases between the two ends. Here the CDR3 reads CASRQSPVSNYGYTF. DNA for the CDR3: TGTGCCAGCCGACAGTCACCCGTATCAAACTATGGCTACACCTTC.

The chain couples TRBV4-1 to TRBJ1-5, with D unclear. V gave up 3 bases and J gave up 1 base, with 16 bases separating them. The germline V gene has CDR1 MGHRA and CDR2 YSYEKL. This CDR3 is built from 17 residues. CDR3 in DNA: TGCGCCAGCAGCCATCCTCCGGGTCCGGGGAGCAATCAGCCCCAGCATTTT. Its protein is CASSHPPGPGSNQPQHF.